This T cell receptor (beta chain) was documented in a study of metastatic and nonmetastatic thyroid tumors. The entire patient cohort was treatment-naive prior to thyroid surgery. This clone was counted ten times or more. Germline values: CDR1 KGHSH, CDR2 LQKENI. The V gene lost 6 bases and the J gene lost 8 bases, with 19 bases spanning the gap. This CDR3 spans 14 amino acids. TCRdb re-analyzed the PCR reads using MiXCR. The sample contains 35,000 to 40,000 clones, 20% to 30% of which appear only once. The material sequenced was blood. The clonotype originates from a female donor with papillary thyroid cancer or a benign thyroid nodule (not recorded which). Some clones in this sample may be carry-over from other donors' samples. The chain has TRBV18 and TRBJ1-2; no definite D call. The CDR3 DNA is TGTGCCAGCTCCCCGGGCTCTGAAACGAGAGGCTACACCTTC. It is translated as CASSPGSETRGYTF.